This entry lists 4 T cell receptor beta chains sequenced from one sample in a study of blood T cell repertoires in COVID-19. Sequencing was performed with immunoSEQ multiplex PCR; in TCRdb, only in-frame clones are kept and a portion is missing. The repertoire holds under 300,000 clones, with roughly 84% as singletons. Sequencing was done on a sample of peripheral blood. The receptor set was obtained from a human donor with COVID-19, enrolled during active disease. The donor label of this sample is uncertain.

The chain couples TRBV4-2 to TRBJ2-5, with 7 bases that match TRBD2. The germline V gene has CDR1 LGHNA and CDR2 YNFKEQ. After removal of 4 bases from V and 4 bases from J, the junction contained 9 bases not matched to a gene. The CDR3 spans 15 residues. CDR3 DNA: TGTGCCAGCAGCCCATCGGGCGGGGGAGTAGAGACCCAGTACTTC. Protein sequence: CASSPSGGGVETQYF.

The CDR3, as DNA: TGTGCCAGCAGTGAGCAGGGAACAGATACGCAGTATTTT. The encoded protein is CASSEQGTDTQYF. V and J are TRBV6-4 and TRBJ2-3; D is perhaps TRBD1 (5 bases). In germline, CDR1 is MRHNA, CDR2 SNTAGT. V was shortened by 3 bases and J by 3 bases, with 7 bases between the two germline ends. This CDR3 comprises 13 residues.

CDR3 residues: CASSQGAGLYEQYF. CDR3 sequence (DNA): TGTGCCAGCAGCCAGGGTGCGGGACTGTACGAGCAGTACTTC. The J gene is TRBJ2-7, the V gene TRBV3-1 (or the pseudogene TRBV3-2), with a possible D match to TRBD2 (6 bases). V shed 3 bases and J shed 4 bases, with 13 bases lying between them. Germline values: CDR1 LGHDT, CDR2 YNNKEL (reference sequence). There are 14 residues in the CDR3.

This rearrangement joins TRBV7-9 to TRBJ2-4, with 7 bases aligning to TRBD1. This CDR3 is 14 amino acids long. The germline V gene has CDR1 SEHNR and CDR2 FQNEAQ (reference sequence). After removal of 4 bases from V and 6 bases from J, the junction contained 6 bases not matched to a gene. In nucleotides, the CDR3 is TGTGCCAGCAGCTCAAACAGGGGTGGAAACATTCAGTACTTC. It encodes CASSSNRGGNIQYF.